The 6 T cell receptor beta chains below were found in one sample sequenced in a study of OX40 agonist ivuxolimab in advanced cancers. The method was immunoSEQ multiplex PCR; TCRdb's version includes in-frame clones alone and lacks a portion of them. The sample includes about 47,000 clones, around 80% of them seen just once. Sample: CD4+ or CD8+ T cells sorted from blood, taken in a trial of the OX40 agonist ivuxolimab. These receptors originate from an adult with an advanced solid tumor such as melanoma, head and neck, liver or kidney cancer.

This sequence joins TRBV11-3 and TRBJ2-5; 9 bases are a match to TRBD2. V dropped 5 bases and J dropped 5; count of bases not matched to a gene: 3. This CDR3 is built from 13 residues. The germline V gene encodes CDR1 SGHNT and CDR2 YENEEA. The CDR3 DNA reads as TGTGCCAGCAGCGATAGCGGGAGTGAGACCCAGTACTTC. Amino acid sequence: CASSDSGSETQYF.

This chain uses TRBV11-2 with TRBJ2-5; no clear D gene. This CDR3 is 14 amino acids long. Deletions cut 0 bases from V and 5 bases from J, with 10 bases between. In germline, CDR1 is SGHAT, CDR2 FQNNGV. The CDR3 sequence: CASSLDTAAETQYF. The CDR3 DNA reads TGTGCCAGCAGCTTAGATACAGCCGCGGAGACCCAGTACTTC.

The CDR3 DNA follows: TGTGCCACCTCCCGAGGGGCTACAGATACGCAGTATTTT. This translates into CATSRGATDTQYF. The rearrangement uses TRBV7-9 and TRBJ2-3; D is perhaps TRBD1 or TRBD2 (5 bases each). V gave up 10 bases and J gave up 3 bases, with 14 bases separating them. The germline V gene encodes CDR1 SEHNR and CDR2 FQNEAQ (reference sequence). This CDR3 comprises 13 residues.

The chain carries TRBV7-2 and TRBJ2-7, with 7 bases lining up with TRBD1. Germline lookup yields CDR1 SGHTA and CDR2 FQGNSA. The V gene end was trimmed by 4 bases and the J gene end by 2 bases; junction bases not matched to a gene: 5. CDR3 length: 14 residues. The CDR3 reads CASSSTGMPYEQYF. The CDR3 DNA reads TGTGCCAGCAGCTCGACAGGGATGCCCTACGAGCAGTACTTC.

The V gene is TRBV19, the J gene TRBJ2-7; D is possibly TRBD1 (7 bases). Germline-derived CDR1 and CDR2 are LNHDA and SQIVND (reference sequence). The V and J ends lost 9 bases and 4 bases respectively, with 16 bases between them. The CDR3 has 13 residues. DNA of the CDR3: TGTGCCAGCGGCAGGGGGGCCCTATACGAGCAGTACTTC. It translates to CASGRGALYEQYF.

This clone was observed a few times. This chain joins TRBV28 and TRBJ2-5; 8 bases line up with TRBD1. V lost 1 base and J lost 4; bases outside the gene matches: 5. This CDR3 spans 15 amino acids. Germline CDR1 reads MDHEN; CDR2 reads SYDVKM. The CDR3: CASSLSGQGLETQYF. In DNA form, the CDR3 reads TGTGCCAGCAGTTTATCCGGACAGGGCTTAGAGACCCAGTACTTC.